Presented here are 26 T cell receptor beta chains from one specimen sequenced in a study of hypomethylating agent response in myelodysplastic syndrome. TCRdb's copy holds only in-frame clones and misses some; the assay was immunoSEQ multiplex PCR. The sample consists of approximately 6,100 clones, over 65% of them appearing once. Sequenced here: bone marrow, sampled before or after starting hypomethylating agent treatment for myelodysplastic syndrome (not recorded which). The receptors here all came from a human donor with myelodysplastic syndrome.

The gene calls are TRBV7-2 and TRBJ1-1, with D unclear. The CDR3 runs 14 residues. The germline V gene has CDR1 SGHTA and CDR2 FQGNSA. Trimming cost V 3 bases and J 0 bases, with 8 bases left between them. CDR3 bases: TGTGCCAGCAGCTTTAAGGCCATGAACACTGAAGCTTTCTTT. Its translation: CASSFKAMNTEAFF.

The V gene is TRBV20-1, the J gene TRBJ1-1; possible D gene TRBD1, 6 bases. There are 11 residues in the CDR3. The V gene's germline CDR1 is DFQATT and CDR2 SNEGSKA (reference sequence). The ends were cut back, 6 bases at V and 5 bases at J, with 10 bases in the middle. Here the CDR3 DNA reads TGCAGTGCGTCAGGGGATACTGAAGCTTTCTTT. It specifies CSASGDTEAFF.

CDR3 in DNA: TGTGCCAGCACCACAGGGGTCTCAGGCTACACCTTC. It specifies CASTTGVSGYTF. The chain recombines TRBV2 with TRBJ1-2, with 7 bases fitting TRBD1. The ends lost 7 bases at V and 8 bases at J; junction bases unmatched: 7. The CDR3 sequence is 12 residues long. Germline assignment: CDR1 SNHLY and CDR2 FYNNEI.

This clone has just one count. CDR3 bases: TGTGCCAGCAGCCCCGGGGACTCACACCATACGCAGTATTTT. Amino acid sequence: CASSPGDSHHTQYF. The V gene is TRBV9, the J gene TRBJ2-3; D may be TRBD2 (6 bases). Trimming left V 4 bases short and J 7 bases short, with 16 bases between. The CDR3 is 14 amino acids. Germline values: CDR1 SGDLS, CDR2 YYNGEE.

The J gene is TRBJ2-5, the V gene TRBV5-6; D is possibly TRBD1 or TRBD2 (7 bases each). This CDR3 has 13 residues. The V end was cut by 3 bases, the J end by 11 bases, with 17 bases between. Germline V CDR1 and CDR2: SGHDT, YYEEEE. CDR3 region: CASSSRQGGEQYF. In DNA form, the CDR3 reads TGTGCCAGCAGCTCCCGACAGGGAGGGGAGCAGTACTTC.

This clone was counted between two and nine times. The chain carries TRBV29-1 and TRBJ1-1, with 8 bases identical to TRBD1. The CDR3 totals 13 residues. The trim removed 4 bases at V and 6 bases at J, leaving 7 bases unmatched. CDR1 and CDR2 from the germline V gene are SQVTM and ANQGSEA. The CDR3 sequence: CSVGGGQVAEAFF. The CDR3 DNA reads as TGCAGCGTTGGGGGGGGACAGGTCGCTGAAGCTTTCTTT.

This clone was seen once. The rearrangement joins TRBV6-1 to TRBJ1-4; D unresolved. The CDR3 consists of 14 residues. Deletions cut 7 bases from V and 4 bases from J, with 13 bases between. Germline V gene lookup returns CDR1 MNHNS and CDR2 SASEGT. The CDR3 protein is CASNLDTLNEKLFF. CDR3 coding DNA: TGTGCCAGCAACCTAGACACTCTTAATGAAAAACTGTTTTTT.

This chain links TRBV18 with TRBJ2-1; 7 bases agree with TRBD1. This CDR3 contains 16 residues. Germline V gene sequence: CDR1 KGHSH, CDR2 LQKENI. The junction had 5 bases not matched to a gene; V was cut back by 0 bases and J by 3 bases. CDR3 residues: CASSPPAQGVYNEQFF. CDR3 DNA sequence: TGTGCCAGCTCACCACCGGCTCAGGGGGTCTACAATGAGCAGTTCTTC.

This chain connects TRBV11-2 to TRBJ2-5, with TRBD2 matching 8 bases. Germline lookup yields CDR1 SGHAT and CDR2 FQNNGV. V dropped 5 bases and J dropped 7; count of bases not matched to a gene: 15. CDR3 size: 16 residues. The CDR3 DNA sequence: TGTGCCAGCAGCAGGCAGCGGGGGCCATCGACGGGGACCCAGTACTTC. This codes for CASSRQRGPSTGTQYF.

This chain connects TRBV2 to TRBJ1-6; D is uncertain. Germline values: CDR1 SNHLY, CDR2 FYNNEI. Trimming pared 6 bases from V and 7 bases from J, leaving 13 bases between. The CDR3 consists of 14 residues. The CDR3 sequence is CASSGRMTNSPLHF. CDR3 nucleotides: TGTGCCAGCAGCGGACGGATGACCAATTCACCCCTCCACTTT.

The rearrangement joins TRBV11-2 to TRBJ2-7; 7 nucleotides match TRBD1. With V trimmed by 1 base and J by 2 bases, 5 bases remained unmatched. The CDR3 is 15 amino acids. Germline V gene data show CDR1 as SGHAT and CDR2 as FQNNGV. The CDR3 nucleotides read TGTGCCAGCAGCTTAGCGGCAGGGGGAACCTACGAGCAGTACTTC. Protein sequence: CASSLAAGGTYEQYF.

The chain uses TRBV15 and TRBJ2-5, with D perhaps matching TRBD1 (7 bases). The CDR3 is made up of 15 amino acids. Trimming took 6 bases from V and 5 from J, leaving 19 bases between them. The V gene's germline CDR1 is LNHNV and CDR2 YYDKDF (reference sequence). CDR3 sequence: CATRALPSGGETQYF. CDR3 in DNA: TGTGCCACCAGAGCCCTCCCGTCAGGGGGGGAGACCCAGTACTTC.

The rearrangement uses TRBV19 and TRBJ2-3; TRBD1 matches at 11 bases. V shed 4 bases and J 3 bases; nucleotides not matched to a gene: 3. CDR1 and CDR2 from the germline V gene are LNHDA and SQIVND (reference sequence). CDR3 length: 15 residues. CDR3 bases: TGTGCCAGTAGTACGGGACAGGGGGGTACAGATACGCAGTATTTT. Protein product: CASSTGQGGTDTQYF.

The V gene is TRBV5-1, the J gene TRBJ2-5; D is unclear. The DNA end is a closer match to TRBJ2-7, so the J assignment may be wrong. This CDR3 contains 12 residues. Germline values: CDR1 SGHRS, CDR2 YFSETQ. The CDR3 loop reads CASSLDGYEQYF. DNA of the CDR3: TGCGCCAGCAGCTTGGACGGCTACGAGCAGTACTTC.

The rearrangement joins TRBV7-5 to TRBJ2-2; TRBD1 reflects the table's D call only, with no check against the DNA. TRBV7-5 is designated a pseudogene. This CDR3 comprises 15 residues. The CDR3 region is CARGTGTMNTGELFF. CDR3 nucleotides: TGTGCCCGTGGGACAGGGACAATGAACACCGGGGAGCTGTTTTTT.

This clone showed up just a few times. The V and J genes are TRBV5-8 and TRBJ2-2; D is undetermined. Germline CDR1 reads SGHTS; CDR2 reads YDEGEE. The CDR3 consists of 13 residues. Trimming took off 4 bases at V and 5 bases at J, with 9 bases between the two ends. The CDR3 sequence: CASSGVVTGELFF. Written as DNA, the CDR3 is TGTGCCAGCAGCGGAGTTGTAACCGGGGAGCTGTTTTTT.

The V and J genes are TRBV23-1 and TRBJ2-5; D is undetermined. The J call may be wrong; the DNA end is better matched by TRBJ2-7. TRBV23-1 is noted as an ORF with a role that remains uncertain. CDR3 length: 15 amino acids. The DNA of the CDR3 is TGCGCCAGCAGTCCCAACACCAACCACTCCTACGAGCAGTACTTC. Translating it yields CASSPNTNHSYEQYF.

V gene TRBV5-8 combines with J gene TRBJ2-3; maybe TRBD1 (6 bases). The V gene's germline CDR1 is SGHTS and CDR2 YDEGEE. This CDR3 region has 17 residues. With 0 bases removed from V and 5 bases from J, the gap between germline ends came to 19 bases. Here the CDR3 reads CASSLEPTGNVGDTQYF. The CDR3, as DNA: TGTGCCAGCAGCTTGGAGCCGACAGGAAACGTGGGAGATACGCAGTATTTT.

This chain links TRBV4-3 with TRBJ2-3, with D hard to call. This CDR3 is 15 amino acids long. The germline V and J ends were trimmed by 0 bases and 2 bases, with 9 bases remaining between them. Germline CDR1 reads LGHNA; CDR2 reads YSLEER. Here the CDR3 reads CASSQEWAATDTQYF. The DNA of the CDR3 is TGCGCCAGCAGCCAAGAATGGGCAGCCACAGATACGCAGTATTTT.

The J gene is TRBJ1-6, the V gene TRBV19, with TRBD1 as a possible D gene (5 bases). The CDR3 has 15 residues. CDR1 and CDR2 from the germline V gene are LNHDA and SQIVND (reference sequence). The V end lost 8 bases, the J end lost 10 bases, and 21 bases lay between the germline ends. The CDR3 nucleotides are TGTGCCAGTCATGAATCGGGACTCGGAGAGTCACCCCTCCACTTT. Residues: CASHESGLGESPLHF.

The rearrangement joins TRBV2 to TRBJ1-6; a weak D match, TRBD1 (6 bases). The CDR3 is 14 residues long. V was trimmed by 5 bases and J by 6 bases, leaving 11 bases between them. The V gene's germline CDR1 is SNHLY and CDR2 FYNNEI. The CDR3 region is CASSPQGRNSPLHF. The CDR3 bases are TGTGCCAGCAGTCCACAGGGACGTAATTCACCCCTCCACTTT.

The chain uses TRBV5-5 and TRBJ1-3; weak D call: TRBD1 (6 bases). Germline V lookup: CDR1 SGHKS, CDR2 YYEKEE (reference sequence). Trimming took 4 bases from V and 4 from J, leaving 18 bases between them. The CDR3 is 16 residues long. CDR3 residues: CASSLTGLFEGNTIYF. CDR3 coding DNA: TGTGCCAGCAGCCTGACAGGACTATTCGAAGGAAACACCATATATTTT.

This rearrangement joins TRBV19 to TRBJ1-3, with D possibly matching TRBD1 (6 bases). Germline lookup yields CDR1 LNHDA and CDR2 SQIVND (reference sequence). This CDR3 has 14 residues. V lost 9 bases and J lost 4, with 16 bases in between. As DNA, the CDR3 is TGTGCCAGCAAGACAACAGGGTACGGAAACACCATATATTTT. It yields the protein CASKTTGYGNTIYF.

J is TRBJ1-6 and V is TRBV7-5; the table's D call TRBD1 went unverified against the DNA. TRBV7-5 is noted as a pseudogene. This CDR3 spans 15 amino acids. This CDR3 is CASSSTGPGNSPLHF. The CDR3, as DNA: TGTGCCAGCAGCTCAACAGGGCCCGGAAATTCACCCCTCCACTTT.

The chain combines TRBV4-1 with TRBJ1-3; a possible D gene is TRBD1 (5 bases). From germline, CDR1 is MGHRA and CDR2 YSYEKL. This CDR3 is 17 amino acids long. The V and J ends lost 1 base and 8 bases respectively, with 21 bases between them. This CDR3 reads CASSQGGQFLRGDTIYF. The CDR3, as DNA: TGCGCCAGCAGCCAAGGAGGACAATTCCTCCGAGGCGACACCATATATTTT.

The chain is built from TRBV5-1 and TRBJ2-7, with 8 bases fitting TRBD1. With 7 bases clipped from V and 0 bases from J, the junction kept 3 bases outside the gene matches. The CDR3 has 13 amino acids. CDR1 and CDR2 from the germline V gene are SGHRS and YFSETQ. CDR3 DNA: TGCGCCAGCGGACAGGGATACTCCTACGAGCAGTACTTC. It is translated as CASGQGYSYEQYF.